The text below deals with one T cell receptor (beta chain). This sample is drawn from a study of blood T cell repertoires in COVID-19. Background on the study: From the United States, Italy and Spain came samples of acute and convalescent COVID-19. PBMCs, B-cell-depleted T cells, or T cells provided the cDNA or gDNA that made up the material.

In the authors' methods: Amplification of reference gene primers provided the estimated nucleated cell counts. Sequencing was performed with immunoSEQ multiplex PCR; in TCRdb, only in-frame clones are kept and a portion is missing. V, J and clone size reflect that table, while D and trimming were determined from the DNA. The sample holds under 150,000 clones, roughly 76% seen once. The material sequenced was peripheral blood. This receptor was taken from a woman in her forties or fifties with active or convalescent COVID-19.

The chain's CDR3 is CASNTGLNQPQHF. CDR3 sequence (DNA): TGTGCCAGCAATACAGGGTTGAATCAGCCCCAGCATTTT. The chain employs TRBV28 and TRBJ1-5; possible D gene TRBD1, 6 bases. V shed 7 bases and J shed 4 bases, with 11 bases lying between them. The CDR3 length is 13 residues. CDR1 and CDR2 (germline): MDHEN, SYDVKM. Based on the CDR3 plus reference TRBV28 and TRBJ1-5, the full variable domain is DVKVTQSSRYLVKRTGEKVFLECVQDMDHENMFWYRQDPGLGLRLIYFSYDVKMKEKGDIPEGYSVSREKKERFSLILESASTNQTSMYLCASNTGLNQPQHFGDGTRLSIL.